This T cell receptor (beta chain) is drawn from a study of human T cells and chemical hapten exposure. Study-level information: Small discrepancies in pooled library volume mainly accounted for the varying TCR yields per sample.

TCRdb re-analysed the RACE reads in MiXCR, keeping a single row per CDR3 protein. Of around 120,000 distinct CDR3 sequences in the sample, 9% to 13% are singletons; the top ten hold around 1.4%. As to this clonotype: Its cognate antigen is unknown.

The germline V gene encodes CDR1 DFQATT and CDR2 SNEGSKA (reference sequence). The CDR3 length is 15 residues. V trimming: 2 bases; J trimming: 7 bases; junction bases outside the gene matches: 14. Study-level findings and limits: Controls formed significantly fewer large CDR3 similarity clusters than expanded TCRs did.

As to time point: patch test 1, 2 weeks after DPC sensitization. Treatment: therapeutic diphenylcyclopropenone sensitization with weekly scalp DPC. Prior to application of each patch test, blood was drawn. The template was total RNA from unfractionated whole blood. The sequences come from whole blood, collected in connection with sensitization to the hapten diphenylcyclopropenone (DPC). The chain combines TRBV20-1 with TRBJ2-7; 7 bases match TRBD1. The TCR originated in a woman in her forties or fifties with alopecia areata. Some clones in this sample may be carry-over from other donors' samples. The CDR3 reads CSARRATGAVSEQYF. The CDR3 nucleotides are TGCAGTGCTAGAAGGGCTACAGGGGCGGTTTCAGAGCAGTACTTC.